Described below is a single T cell receptor (beta chain) sequence and its context. Its specific antigen is unknown. No base quality values were provided; no much bigger clone lies one nucleotide off. This entry belongs to a study of blood T cell repertoires in COVID-19 (dated by TCRdb to 2020 to 2021). For the study in its entirety: Collaborator samples came from the United States, Italy and Spain and covered acute and convalescent phases of COVID-19. The prospective study material was composed of cDNA or gDNA derived from T cells, B-cell-depleted T cells, or PBMCs. Subjects who had been exposed to COVID-19, were actively infected with it, or had recovered from it provided the deeply sampled blood TCRbeta repertoires that made up the dataset. The repertoires were released in a freely available public database intended as a resource for research on the immune response to SARS-CoV-2. The samples were drawn from the first 160 participants of the ongoing ImmuneRACE study and from some 1,300 subjects provided by 6 global collaborators. A de-identified subject ID, COVID-19 status, age in years and sex were almost always included in the sample metadata. Where available, HLA class I and class II types were taken from metadata supplied by the sample provider and were not determined by assay-based typing.

TCRbeta CDR3 regions were amplified from genomic DNA using the immunoSEQ Assay, a bias-controlled multiplex PCR. As for how the authors treated the data: The number of nucleated cells in each sample was estimated by amplification of reference gene primers within the assay. Sequence reads were collapsed and filtered to measure the absolute abundance of every unique TCRbeta CDR3 rearrangement. Productive Simpson clonality was computed per sample as the square root of Simpson's diversity index over productive rearrangements. TCRdb provides this immuneACCESS table in a form limited to in-frame rearrangements. Some clones are lacking; in checked studies, under half of them reflect an unresolved V gene, and why the rest are absent is not known. V, J and clone size were drawn from that table, and D and trimming were deduced from the DNA. The sample table contains 150,000 to 200,000 clones; only one count was recorded for 84% of them. Of the sample, roughly 13% is held by the ten largest clones.

The collaborating institutions used their own protocols to collect whole blood in K2EDTA tubes. For TCRbeta analysis, collaborators shipped samples in one of three forms: frozen whole blood, isolated PBMCs, or DNA extracted from either of those sample types. CDR1 and CDR2 were assigned from the germline V gene as SGHTA and FQGNSA. The germline V end is reduced by 6 bases and the J end by 3 bases; junction bases left unmatched: 5. The CDR3 numbers 13 residues from cysteine through phenylalanine. Only the CDR3 DNA stays, 39 bases, in frame from base 1. The full study reports these points: The amount of clinical and demographic metadata varied by source and participant and was provided uncurated.

Recombination connected TRBV7-2 to TRBJ2-7, with 7 junctional bases fitting TRBD2. Sample: peripheral blood. The TCR originated in a young man with active or convalescent COVID-19. DNA sequence: TGTGCCAGCAGTGAGCGGGGCTTCTACGAGCAGTACTTC. This is translated as CASSERGFYEQYF.